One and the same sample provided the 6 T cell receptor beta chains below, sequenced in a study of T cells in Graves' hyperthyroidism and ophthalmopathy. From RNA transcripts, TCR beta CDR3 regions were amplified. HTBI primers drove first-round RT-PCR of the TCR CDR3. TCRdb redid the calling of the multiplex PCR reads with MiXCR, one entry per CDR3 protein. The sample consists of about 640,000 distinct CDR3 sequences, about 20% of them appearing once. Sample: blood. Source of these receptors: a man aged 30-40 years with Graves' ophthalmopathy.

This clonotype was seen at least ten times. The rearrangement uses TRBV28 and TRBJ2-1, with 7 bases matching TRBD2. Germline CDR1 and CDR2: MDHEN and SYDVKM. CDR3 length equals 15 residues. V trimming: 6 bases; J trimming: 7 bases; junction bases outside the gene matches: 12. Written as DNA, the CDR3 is TGTGCCAGCAGCGGTGCACCTGAACTAGCGAATGAGCAGTTCTTC. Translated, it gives CASSGAPELANEQFF.

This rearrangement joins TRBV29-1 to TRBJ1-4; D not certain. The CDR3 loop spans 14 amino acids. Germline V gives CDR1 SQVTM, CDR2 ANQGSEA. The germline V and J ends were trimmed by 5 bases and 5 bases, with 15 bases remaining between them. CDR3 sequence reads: CSVPDSLSNEKLFF. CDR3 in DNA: TGCAGCGTTCCGGATTCCCTCTCGAATGAAAAACTGTTTTTT.

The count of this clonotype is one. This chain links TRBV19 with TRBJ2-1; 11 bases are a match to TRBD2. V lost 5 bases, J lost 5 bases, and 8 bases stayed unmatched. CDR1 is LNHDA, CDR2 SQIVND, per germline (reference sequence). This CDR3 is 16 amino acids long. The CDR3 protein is CASSPPGTSGNNEQFF. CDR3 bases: TGTGCCAGTAGTCCCCCCGGGACTAGCGGCAACAATGAGCAGTTCTTC.

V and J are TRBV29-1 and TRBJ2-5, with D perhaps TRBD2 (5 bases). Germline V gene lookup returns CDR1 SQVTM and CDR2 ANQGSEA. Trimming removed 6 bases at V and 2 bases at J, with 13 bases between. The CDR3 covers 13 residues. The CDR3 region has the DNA TGCAGCGTCAAGAGGAGGTTTCAAGAGACCCAGTACTTC. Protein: CSVKRRFQETQYF.

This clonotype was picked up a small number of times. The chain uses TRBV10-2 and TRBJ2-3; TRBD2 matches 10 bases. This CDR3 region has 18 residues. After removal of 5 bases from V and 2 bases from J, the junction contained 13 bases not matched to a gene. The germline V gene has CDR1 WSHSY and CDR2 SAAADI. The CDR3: CASSFGLAVGGTTDTQYF. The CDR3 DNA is TGCGCCAGCAGTTTCGGACTAGCGGTTGGGGGGACCACAGATACGCAGTATTTT.

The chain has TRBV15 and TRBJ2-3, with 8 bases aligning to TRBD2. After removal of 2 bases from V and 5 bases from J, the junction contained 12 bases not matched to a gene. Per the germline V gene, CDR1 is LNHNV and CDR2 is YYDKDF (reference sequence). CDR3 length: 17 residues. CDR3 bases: TGTGCCACCAGCAGACGCCCGGGAGGGTCGGTGGGAGATACGCAGTATTTT. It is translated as CATSRRPGGSVGDTQYF.